Below, 4 T cell receptor beta chains from the same sample are listed, as sequenced in a study of blood T cell repertoires in COVID-19. The assay was immunoSEQ multiplex PCR, and TCRdb's table has in-frame clones only and misses some. The data contain about 57,000 clones, roughly 80% of them singletons. The sequencing sample was made of PBMCs or T cells enriched from blood (not recorded which). These receptors were obtained from a woman aged 40 to 49 with acute COVID-19.

V gene TRBV7-9 combines with J gene TRBJ1-6; TRBD1 aligns across 9 bases. The V gene end was trimmed by 4 bases and the J gene end by 6 bases; junction bases not matched to a gene: 4. Germline CDR1 SEHNR, CDR2 FQNEAQ (reference sequence). The CDR3 is 15 amino acids. The CDR3 spells CASSYSDRGNSPLHF. The CDR3 region has the DNA TGTGCCAGCAGCTATTCGGACAGGGGTAATTCACCCCTCCACTTT.

The rearrangement uses TRBV25-1 and TRBJ2-1; 13 nucleotides match TRBD2. This CDR3 comprises 13 residues. J was trimmed by 15 bases and V by 3 bases; bases with no gene match: 5. The germline V gene encodes CDR1 MGHDK and CDR2 SYGVNS. The CDR3 nucleotides read TGTGCCAGCAGTGAGTCGGGACTAGCGGGGTCGTTCTTC. This translates into CASSESGLAGSFF.

The rearrangement links TRBV5-3 to TRBJ1-6, with D unresolved. TRBV5-3 is an ORF, with its function uncertain. This CDR3 is built from 14 residues. The V end was cut by 7 bases, the J end by 4 bases, with 12 bases between. DNA for the CDR3: TGTGCCAGATCCCCAGAGGTGTATAATTCACCCCTCCACTTT. Translation gives CARSPEVYNSPLHF.

As to this clone: A junction boundary mismatches the germline segment, possibly from a read error. The V and J genes are TRBV7-7 and TRBJ2-3, with 7 bases identical to TRBD2. The CDR3 has 14 amino acids. Germline CDR1 is SSHAT and CDR2 is FNYEAQ (reference sequence). The CDR3 sequence: CASSRAGITDTQYF. Written as DNA, the CDR3 is TGTGCTAGCAGCCGAGCGGGAATCACAGATACGCAGTATTTT.